This T cell receptor (beta chain) was captured in a study of blood T cell repertoires in COVID-19 (dated by TCRdb to about 2020). About the investigation overall: The collaborator samples originated in the United States, Italy and Spain and spanned the acute and convalescent phases of COVID-19. The sample metadata nearly always contained a de-identified subject ID, COVID-19 status, age in years and sex. The material from the prospective study consisted of cDNA or gDNA derived from T cells, B-cell-depleted T cells, or PBMCs. The samples were drawn from two sources: the first 160 participants of the ongoing ImmuneRACE study, and 1,000 to 1,500 subjects contributed by 6 global collaborators. Deeply sampled blood TCRbeta repertoires from subjects exposed to, actively infected with, or recovered from COVID-19 were included in the dataset. A freely available public database, intended as a resource for researchers studying the immune response to SARS-CoV-2, is where the repertoires were released. Where HLA class I and class II types were available, the types were taken from metadata supplied by the sample provider, not from assay-based typing. General findings and caveats noted by the study authors: Clinical and demographic metadata were provided uncurated, with the amount varying by source and participant.

TCRbeta CDR3 regions were amplified from genomic DNA by means of the immunoSEQ Assay, a bias-controlled multiplex PCR. In the original analysis: The number of nucleated cells in each sample was estimated by amplification of reference gene primers within the assay. To quantify the absolute abundance of each unique TCRbeta CDR3 rearrangement, sequence reads were collapsed and filtered. For each sample, productive Simpson clonality was calculated as the square root of Simpson's diversity index over productive rearrangements. In TCRdb, the immuneACCESS table is reduced to in-frame sequences with V and J assigned. These tables do not hold every clone; where another copy was compared, an unresolved V gene accounts for under half, and the others remain unexplained. The DNA gave D and trimming, while V, J and clone size come from that table. The sample data list 180,000 or so clones, and more than 70% of these were observed just once. Around 3.6% of the sample is taken by the ten largest.

CDR1 and CDR2, per the germline V gene, are SGHAT and FQNNGV. The CDR3 contains 15 residues, cysteine and phenylalanine counted. Here the CDR3 DNA is all that survives: 45 bases in frame from base 1. Trimmed from V: 3 bases; trimmed from J: 5 bases; junction bases lacking a gene match: 7. Enrolling through a virtual design, the prospective study's participants ranged in age from roughly 18 to 95 years and lived across about two dozen United States geographic areas. To assign participants to cohorts, the prospective study relied on clinical history that participants themselves reported in a screening survey and a study questionnaire. Mobile phlebotomists in the prospective study collected whole blood, serum and a nasopharyngeal or oropharyngeal swab from every participant. Additional blood draws and questionnaires over an approximately 2-month period could optionally be provided by prospective study participants. Prospective study blood samples were shipped either frozen or at room temperature before DNA extraction.

A word on this clone: Its antigen remains undetermined. One base away there is no much larger clone; base qualities are not given.

This chain joins TRBV11-2 to TRBJ2-3; TRBD2 matches 8 bases in the middle. Sequenced input: PBMCs or T cells enriched from blood (not recorded which). The sequence was collected from a woman between 45 and 60 years old in a cohort exposed to, infected with or recovered from COVID-19 (not recorded which). The DNA is TGTGCCAGCAGCTTTAATAGCGGGGCGGGAGATACGCAGTATTTT. Its amino acids are CASSFNSGAGDTQYF.